These 21 T cell receptor beta chains were sequenced from one sample in a study of T cell repertoires in cytomegalovirus infection. MiXCR, applied by TCRdb to the reads, yields one record per CDR3 protein. The sample has around 100,000 distinct CDR3 sequences, around 45% seen once; the top ten hold just under 75%. No antigen has been assigned to these receptors. The material sequenced was CD8+ T cells from cultured PBMCs, taken from culture after CMV antigen stimulation. The receptors were sampled from a human donor in good health (CMV status not recorded). Some clones in this sample may be carry-over from other donors' samples.

J is TRBJ1-2 and V is TRBV6-5; perhaps TRBD1 as D (5 bases). The CDR3 has 14 amino acids. The ends were cut back, 2 bases at V and 6 bases at J, with 13 bases in the middle. Germline V CDR1 and CDR2: MNHEY, SVGAGI. The CDR3 protein is CASSYGGELDGYTF. CDR3 sequence (DNA): TGTGCCAGCAGTTACGGAGGGGAGTTAGATGGCTACACCTTC.

The table lists this clonotype with many counts. The chain joins TRBV9 to TRBJ1-2, with D tentatively TRBD1 (5 bases). Trimming removed 4 bases from V and 6 bases from J, with 13 bases in between. Germline V CDR1 and CDR2: SGDLS, YYNGEE. This CDR3 has 13 amino acids. CDR3 in amino acids: CASSLTGLDGYTF. In DNA, the CDR3 is TGTGCCAGCAGCCTAACAGGATTGGATGGCTACACCTTC.

There are many counts of this clonotype. V is TRBV24-1 and J is TRBJ2-3, with D maybe TRBD1 (7 bases). The germline V gene encodes CDR1 KGHDR and CDR2 SFDVKD. This CDR3 has 15 amino acids. V dropped 4 bases and J dropped 5 bases, with 15 bases sitting between them. The CDR3 is CATSDTTGRQDTQYF. The CDR3 DNA is TGTGCCACCAGTGACACGACAGGGAGGCAAGATACGCAGTATTTT.

The V and J genes are TRBV7-2 and TRBJ1-2; D is perhaps TRBD1 (6 bases). Trimming shortened V by 5 bases and J by 7 bases, and 17 bases separated the two germline ends. The CDR3 is 14 residues long. CDR1 is SGHTA and CDR2 is FQGNSA in the germline V gene. CDR3 bases: TGTGCCAGCAGCCGACAACCGGGGGGCCGTGGCTACACCTTC. Amino acids: CASSRQPGGRGYTF.

The CDR3, as DNA: TGTGCCAGCAGCGTCCAGACAGGGTATGGACATAGCAATCAGCCCCAGCATTTT. Translating gives CASSVQTGYGHSNQPQHF. The rearrangement joins TRBV7-9 to TRBJ1-5; the match to TRBD1 covers 7 bases. J gave up 0 bases and V 5 bases, and 13 bases lay outside the gene matches. The germline gives CDR1 SEHNR, CDR2 FQNEAQ (reference sequence). This CDR3 region has 18 residues. The full variable domain, with the rest looked up from reference TRBV7-9 and TRBJ1-5, is DTGVSQNPRHKITKRGQNVTFRCDPISEHNRLYWYRQTLGQGPEFLTYFQNEAQLEKSRLLSDRFSAERPKGSFSTLEIQRTEQGDSAMYLCASSVQTGYGHSNQPQHFGDGTRLSIL.

This clonotype showed up just a few times. This chain connects TRBV19 to TRBJ2-1; 7 bases line up with TRBD2. The CDR3 contains 15 residues. V gave up 1 base and J gave up 6 bases; unmatched junction bases: 6. Germline V gene data show CDR1 as LNHDA and CDR2 as SQIVND (reference sequence). Written as DNA, the CDR3 is TGTGCCAGTAGTATAGTTTTCGGGGGGTCCAATGAGCAGTTCTTC. Encoded protein: CASSIVFGGSNEQFF.

The gene calls are TRBV5-4 and TRBJ2-2; 9 nucleotides align to TRBD1. CDR3 length equals 15 residues. Per the germline V gene, CDR1 is SGHNT and CDR2 is YYREEE (reference sequence). V gave up 4 bases and J gave up 5 bases; unmatched junction bases: 6. Here the CDR3 DNA reads TGTGCCAGCAGCACCGGGACAGGGTGGACCGGGGAGCTGTTTTTT. This gives the protein CASSTGTGWTGELFF.

The chain couples TRBV2 to TRBJ2-1; 12 bases map to TRBD2. Germline trimming cut 2 bases from V and 4 bases from J; bases unmatched to any gene: 12. The CDR3 totals 19 residues. Germline CDR1 SNHLY, CDR2 FYNNEI. The CDR3 loop is CASSERGLAGGKIYNEQFF. The CDR3 DNA sequence: TGTGCCAGCAGTGAAAGGGGCCTAGCGGGGGGGAAGATATACAATGAGCAGTTCTTC.

The chain has TRBV7-4 and TRBJ1-4; D might be TRBD1 (5 bases). Germline CDR1 is SGHVT and CDR2 is SQSDAQ. The CDR3 consists of 16 residues. The V end was cut by 5 bases, the J end by 0 bases, with 13 bases between. CDR3 protein: CASSLRGGTTNEKLFF. CDR3 nucleotide sequence: TGTGCCAGCAGCCTCCGGGGCGGAACAACTAATGAAAAACTGTTTTTT.

This clonotype has only a few counts. The chain joins TRBV23-1 to TRBJ2-7; weak D call: TRBD1 (5 bases). TRBV23-1 is placed among ORFs of uncertain function. The CDR3 extends over 14 amino acids. Trimming shortened V by 7 bases and J by 3 bases, and 16 bases separated the two germline ends. The CDR3 protein is CASTHVGAIYEQYF. The CDR3 DNA is TGCGCCAGCACGCACGTAGGGGCTATCTACGAGCAGTACTTC.

Points on this clonotype: This may come from a read error, since a much larger clone is one base off. This chain links TRBV11-2 with TRBJ2-1, with D perhaps matching TRBD1 (6 bases). This CDR3 is built from 13 residues. Germline CDR1 SGHAT, CDR2 FQNNGV. Trimming cost V 6 bases and J 1 base, with 7 bases left between them. This CDR3 is CASSGQSYNEQFF. The CDR3 coding sequence is TGTGCCAGCAGTGGACAGTCCTACAATGAGCAGTTCTTC. Drawing the rest from reference TRBV11-2 and TRBJ2-1, the complete variable domain is EAGVAQSPRYKIIEKRQSVAFWCNPISGHATLYWYQQILGQGPKLLIQFQNNGVVDDSQLPKDRFSAERLKGVDSTLKIQPAKLEDSAVYLCASSGQSYNEQFFGPGTRLTVL.

This clonotype showed up many times. CDR3 loop: CASGLVDSSNQPQHF. CDR3 sequence (DNA): TGTGCTAGTGGTTTGGTCGACAGTAGCAATCAGCCCCAGCATTTT. J is TRBJ1-5 and V is TRBV12-5; maybe TRBD1 (5 bases). The germline V gene has CDR1 LGHNT and CDR2 FRNRAP. Between the trimmed V and J ends, which lost 0 bases and 0 bases, there was a span of 6 bases. The CDR3 sequence is 15 residues long.

This chain connects TRBV27 to TRBJ2-7, with D hard to call. The length of the CDR3 is 14 residues. Per the germline V gene, CDR1 is MNHEY and CDR2 is SMNVEV (reference sequence). V lost 7 bases, J lost 3 bases, and 16 bases lay in between. CDR3 bases: TGTGCCAGCACCGTCGGAAGAGGCGACTACGAGCAGTACTTC. This translates into CASTVGRGDYEQYF.

V usage is TRBV24-1 and J usage is TRBJ2-3; 11 bases are a match to TRBD1. V dropped 7 bases and J dropped 6; count of bases not matched to a gene: 5. The CDR3 loop spans 14 amino acids. Germline loops: CDR1 KGHDR, CDR2 SFDVKD. CDR3 loop: CATRRTGGDDTQYF. The CDR3 DNA is TGTGCCACCAGAAGGACAGGGGGCGATGATACGCAGTATTTT.

The J gene is TRBJ2-1, the V gene TRBV11-2, with no clear D. The CDR3 loop spans 13 amino acids. Trimming removed 1 base at V and 3 bases at J, with 4 bases between. Germline CDR1 is SGHAT and CDR2 is FQNNGV. In DNA, the CDR3 is TGTGCCAGCAGCTTAGTTCACTACAATGAGCAGTTCTTC. Its translation is CASSLVHYNEQFF.

This chain links TRBV28 with TRBJ2-3, with 9 bases identical to TRBD1. V was clipped by 7 bases and J by 3 bases; unmatched bases: 8. CDR1 is MDHEN, CDR2 SYDVKM, per germline. The CDR3 has 15 amino acids. The CDR3 sequence: CASKRGTGLTDTQYF. CDR3 DNA: TGTGCCAGCAAGCGAGGGACAGGGTTGACAGATACGCAGTATTTT.

The rearrangement joins TRBV6-6 to TRBJ1-6; D not certain. The V gene lost 1 base and the J gene lost 7 bases, with 17 bases spanning the gap. The CDR3 loop spans 17 amino acids. The V gene's germline CDR1 is MNHNY and CDR2 SVGAGI (reference sequence). The CDR3 sequence: CASSYYPGTSGNSPLHF. The DNA for the CDR3 is TGTGCCAGCAGTTACTACCCCGGCACCTCGGGGAATTCACCCCTCCACTTT.

The chain uses TRBV28 and TRBJ2-2, with TRBD1 matching over 7 bases. Germline-derived CDR1 and CDR2 are MDHEN and SYDVKM. CDR3 length equals 15 residues. J was trimmed by 7 bases and V by 2 bases; bases with no gene match: 7. Here the CDR3 DNA reads TGTGCCAGCAGTTTAGGGGGACAGATTTACGGGGAGCTGTTTTTT. Amino acids: CASSLGGQIYGELFF.

The sample holds many counts of this clonotype. V usage is TRBV12-3 or TRBV12-4 and J usage is TRBJ1-6, with unresolved D. The V end lost 0 bases, the J end lost 6 bases, and 6 bases lay between the germline ends. The CDR3 contains 14 residues. In DNA form, the CDR3 reads TGTGCCAGCAGTTTAGCCCTGCCTAATTCACCCCTCCACTTT. Its translation: CASSLALPNSPLHF.

This clonotype was observed a few times. The chain joins TRBV7-9 to TRBJ2-3, with 8 bases fitting TRBD2. The germline CDR1 and CDR2 sequences are SEHNR and FQNEAQ (reference sequence). There are 17 residues in the CDR3. J gave up 2 bases and V 2 bases, and 9 bases lay outside the gene matches. The CDR3 DNA follows: TGTGCCAGCAGCTTATTTGCGGGGGGCCGTTCCACAGATACGCAGTATTTT. Translated, it gives CASSLFAGGRSTDTQYF.

V and J are TRBV7-6 and TRBJ2-2, with 9 bases matching TRBD1. Trimming removed 5 bases from V and 2 bases from J; junction bases left unmatched: 6. The CDR3 runs to 16 residues. Germline V CDR1 and CDR2: SGHVS, FNYEAQ. This CDR3 reads CASSEWGQGNTGELFF. CDR3 DNA sequence: TGTGCCAGCAGCGAATGGGGACAGGGCAACACCGGGGAGCTGTTTTTT.